Below, one T cell receptor (beta chain) is given with its context. The antigen remains undetermined. There are 14 residues in the CDR3. Germline V lookup: CDR1 MNHEY, CDR2 SMNVEV (reference sequence). V shed 4 bases and J shed 3 bases, with 13 bases lying between them. The sample originates from a study of cytomegalovirus exposure and HLA in healthy donors. Study-wide results and limits: TCR beta V- and J-gene trimming, according to a later analysis, was linked to a missense DCLRE1C variant.

In the PCR, 60 Vbeta and 13 Jbeta primers were used. Measured with immunoSEQ multiplex PCR; TCRdb has only the in-frame clones, and not every one. The sample lists some 180,000 clones; 80% to 90% were seen once. The sample was PBMCs. The chain has TRBV27 and TRBJ2-7; D might be TRBD2 (5 bases). The source of this sequence is a girl aged 2-10 years in good health and CMV-seropositive. The CDR3 bases are TGTGCCAGCAGTTCGAGGGCGACCTTCTACGAGCAGTACTTC. It encodes CASSSRATFYEQYF.